The clone carrying this T cell receptor (beta chain) was recorded a few times. The antigen is not known. This entry comes from a study of cytomegalovirus exposure and HLA in healthy donors. Findings and caveats of the study: Most likely, a cluster of highly shared sequence variants arose as a sequencing artifact.

The PCR contained 60 Vbeta and 13 Jbeta primers. Under the authors' procedure: Per a later analysis, the number of unique TCR beta chains was around 79 million, of which around 9.9 million were shared. The repertoire was sequenced with immunoSEQ multiplex PCR; TCRdb's copy has only in-frame clones and lacks some. From that table come the V and J calls and clone size; the DNA was used to work out D and trimming. The sample includes about 170,000 clones, 73% seen only once; the top ten take 4.5% to 5.5%. CDR1 SGHTA and CDR2 FQGTGA come from the germline V gene. V was clipped by 5 bases and J by 5 bases; unmatched bases: 9. The CDR3 loop spans 16 amino acids.

The V call is TRBV7-3, the J call TRBJ2-2; 9 positions agree with TRBD1. Input material: PBMCs. The sequence derives from a young woman in good health and CMV-seropositive. DNA of the CDR3: TGTGCCAGCAGCATTACGACAGGGGGAGGAACCGGGGAGCTGTTTTTT. Its translation: CASSITTGGGTGELFF.